These T cell receptor beta chains were read from a single sample in a study of PD-L1 blockade in urothelial cancer. Here immunoSEQ multiplex PCR was the method, and the copy in TCRdb shows in-frame clones only, minus some. The profile shows about 80,000 clones, roughly nine tenths of them singletons. Sample: PBMCs, taken around atezolizumab (anti-PD-L1) treatment. Every receptor here comes from a woman aged 70-85 years with urothelial cancer. CDR3s include the opening cysteine and the closing phenylalanine or tryptophan. D genes are given only for firm matches. Some rows have no size entry. The others give once, few or many, or a class for an expanded clone.

j_call | v_call | clone_size | d_call | cdr3_nt | cdr3_aa
TRBJ2-1 | TRBV27 | - | TRBD1 | TGTGCCAGCAGTTTATCGGGGACAGGCGCCTACAATGAGCAGTTCTTC | CASSLSGTGAYNEQFF
TRBJ2-1 | TRBV30 | - | - | TGTGCCTGGAAACGGTCCTACAATGAGCAGTTCTTC | CAWKRSYNEQFF
TRBJ1-2 | TRBV19 | - | TRBD1 | TGTGCCAGTAGTATCGACAGGGTCTATGGCTACACCTTC | CASSIDRVYGYTF
TRBJ1-2 | TRBV29-1 | - | - | TGCAGCGTTGCGGAGGGTGAGGGACTCGGCTACACCTTC | CSVAEGEGLGYTF
TRBJ2-7 | TRBV10-2 | - | TRBD2 | TGCGCCAGCAGTGACGGGACTAGCGTTTCCTACGAGCAGTACTTC | CASSDGTSVSYEQYF
TRBJ1-5 | TRBV5-8 | - | - | TGTGCCAGCAGCCCTATCGTTGATCAGCCCCAGCATTTT | CASSPIVDQPQHF
TRBJ2-3 | TRBV5-1 | - | TRBD1 | TGCGCCAGCAGCTTACAAGTGGGGACAGGGGCAGATACGCAGTATTTT | CASSLQVGTGADTQYF
TRBJ2-1 | TRBV7-9 | - | TRBD1 | TGTGCCAGCAGCTTGGGACAGGGGCCTTTGAATGAGCAGTTCTTC | CASSLGQGPLNEQFF
TRBJ2-7 | TRBV7-2 | - | TRBD2 | TGTGCCAGCAGCTTAGGAGCGGATAGCGGGGTGTACGAGCAGTACTTC | CASSLGADSGVYEQYF
TRBJ1-1 | TRBV30 | - | - | TGTGCCTCAGAACGGAACACTGAAGCTTTCTTT | CASERNTEAFF
TRBJ2-2 | TRBV27 | - | TRBD1 | TGTGCCAGCAGTACTCGACAGGGGTCCGGGGAGCTGTTTTTT | CASSTRQGSGELFF
TRBJ1-4 | TRBV4-3 | - | TRBD1 | TGCGCCAGCAGCCAAGAACCGACAGGGATTACTAATGAAAAACTGTTTTTT | CASSQEPTGITNEKLFF
TRBJ2-7 | TRBV2 | - | - | TGTGCCAGCACTAGGACTCTCGGGCCCTACGAGCAGTACTTC | CASTRTLGPYEQYF
TRBJ1-1 | TRBV18 | - | - | TGTGCCAGCTCACCAGGGGCTTCGAACACTGAAGCTTTCTTT | CASSPGASNTEAFF
TRBJ2-1 | TRBV6-5 | - | - | TGTGCCAGCAGTTACCCCAAGCAAATCTACAATGAGCAGTTCTTC | CASSYPKQIYNEQFF
TRBJ2-3 | TRBV5-1 | - | TRBD2 | TGCGCCAGCAGCGCGGGAACTAGCGGAAACACAGATACGCAGTATTTT | CASSAGTSGNTDTQYF
TRBJ1-2 | TRBV27 | - | - | TGTGCCAGCACCTCCATTGGGGGGGCCCTCTATGGCTACACCTTC | CASTSIGGALYGYTF
TRBJ2-4 | TRBV10-3 | - | - | TGTGCCATCAGTCAGCCTATACAGGGAAAAAACATTCAGTACTTC | CAISQPIQGKNIQYF
TRBJ2-2 | TRBV5-1 | - | TRBD1 | TGCGCCAGCAAATGGACAGGGGACACCGGGGAGCTGTTTTTT | CASKWTGDTGELFF
TRBJ1-6 | TRBV27 | once | TRBD1 | TGTGCCAGCAGTTTATGGACAGGGCCGTATAATTCACCCCTCCACTTT | CASSLWTGPYNSPLHF
TRBJ2-7 | TRBV11-2 | - | - | TGTGCCAGCAGCCCGGCCAGGGCCTCCTACGAGCAGTACTTC | CASSPARASYEQYF
TRBJ1-4 | TRBV10-2 | - | - | TGCGCCAGCAGTGAGAGCCGGCCGGGTGAAAAACTGTTTTTT | CASSESRPGEKLFF
TRBJ1-1 | TRBV7-9 | once | TRBD1 | TGTGCCAGCAAGGTGGGACAGGGAAACACTGAAGCTTTCTTT | CASKVGQGNTEAFF